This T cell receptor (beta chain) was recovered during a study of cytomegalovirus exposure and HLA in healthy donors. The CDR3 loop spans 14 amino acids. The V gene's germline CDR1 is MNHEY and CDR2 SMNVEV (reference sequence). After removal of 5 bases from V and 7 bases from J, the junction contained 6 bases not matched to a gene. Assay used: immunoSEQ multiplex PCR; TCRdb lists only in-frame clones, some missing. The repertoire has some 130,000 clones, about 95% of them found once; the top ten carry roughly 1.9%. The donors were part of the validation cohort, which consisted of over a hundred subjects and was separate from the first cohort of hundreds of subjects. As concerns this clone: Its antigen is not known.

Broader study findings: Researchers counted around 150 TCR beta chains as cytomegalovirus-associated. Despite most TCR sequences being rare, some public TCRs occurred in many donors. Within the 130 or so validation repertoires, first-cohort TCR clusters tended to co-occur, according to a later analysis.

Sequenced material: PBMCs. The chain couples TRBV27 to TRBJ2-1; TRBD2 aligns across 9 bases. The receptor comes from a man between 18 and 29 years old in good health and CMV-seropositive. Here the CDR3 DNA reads TGTGCCAGCAGTACGGGACTAGCCATTAATGAGCAGTTCTTC. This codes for CASSTGLAINEQFF.